This TCR beta chain was obtained from a study of CD8+ T cells in alopecia areata (dated by TCRdb to 2017 to 2018). A note on the overall study: Treated patients were enrolled in an open-label pilot trial of oral tofacitinib at 5 to 10 mg twice daily for moderate-to-severe alopecia areata. Tofacitinib-treated patients had biopsies at baseline and at 4 and 24 weeks of treatment, with a later scalp biopsy in several patients. On the human side, TCRbeta sequencing was run on scalp tissue and on sorted CD4+ and CD8+ peripheral blood T cells from healthy controls and from alopecia areata patients with either patchy or totalis/universalis disease. For the treated patients, the SALT score, which quantifies what percentage of scalp surface area is affected, served as the measure of disease severity. In both human patients and the C3H/HeJ mouse model, the study applied high-throughput TCRbeta sequencing to look at T cell clonal expansion in alopecia areata. RNA came from the PAXgene miRNA kit for fixed scalp, the miRNeasy kit for PBMCs, and the RNeasy kit for mouse skin. Clonality in the scalp was compared among normal scalp (n=4), patchy alopecia areata scalp (n=8), and alopecia totalis/universalis scalp (n=8). immunoSEQ multiplex PCR using 35 Vbeta forward primers and 13 Jbeta reverse primers was used to amplify TCRbeta CDR3 regions. Patients stayed on tofacitinib for 6 to 18 months and then had 6 months of follow-up off drug so that delayed response and recurrence could be assessed.

Worth noting for this clone: Its recognized antigen is unknown. No qualities accompany the bases; no much larger clone lies one base away.

The library was prepared using the immunoSEQ multiplex PCR assay. RNA was extracted from all samples and reverse transcribed into cDNA, which served as template for TCR sequencing. SuperScript III was used to make first-strand cDNA, primed with a 2:1 mix of oligo-dT and random hexamers. Amplification bias was assessed with a synthetic immune receptor repertoire, and residual bias was removed computationally. From the authors' description of their analysis: After raw reads were preprocessed to remove errors, the CDR3 was defined following IMGT conventions as running from the conserved cysteine to phenylalanine. Clonality was computed by normalizing Shannon entropy by log2 of the number of productive unique TCRs and subtracting the result from 1. Scalp TCRbeta sequences were cross-referenced with sorted blood CD4 and CD8 repertoires so that the CD4 or CD8 identity of scalp clones could be inferred. TCRdb holds this immuneACCESS table with in-frame rearrangements only. Some clones are missing; in checked studies, unresolved V genes explain under half, and the rest has no known cause. V and J calls plus clone size are reproduced from that table; the DNA served to infer D and trimming. The sample contains around 300,000 clones, around three fifths of them found a single time. 0.93% of the sample is in the top ten clones.

V lost 5 bases and J lost 1 base, and the count of bases not matched to a germline gene is 7. As encoded in the germline V gene (reference sequence), CDR1 is MNHEY while CDR2 is SMNVEV. Inclusive of the bounding cysteine and phenylalanine, the CDR3 is 15 residues long. Only CDR3 DNA is held: 45 bases, read in frame from base 1. The research as a whole found: Compared with normal scalp, lesional scalp had higher clonality and more expanded CD8+ clones, particularly in alopecia totalis/universalis, a pattern that suggests antigenic drive. TCR sequences shared between patients were less clear than in mice, possibly partly because of HLA diversity in the patient population. With tofacitinib, both scalp clonality and the number of expanded CD8+ clones among the top 100 scalp clones went down significantly. During tofacitinib treatment, many expanded lesional clones remained in scalp and blood, and this persistence may partly explain relapse after treatment is stopped. Unlike mouse skin, which is dominated by gammadelta T cells, normal human skin has resident alphabeta T cells that are also sequenced, and this complicates analysis of the scalp TCR repertoire. Because the treated cohort was small and had only one nonresponder, larger studies are needed to examine links between baseline CD8+ expansion and response.

According to the study, the label for this sample's treatment or condition signals: oral pan-JAK inhibitor, 5-10 mg twice daily. From alopecia areata patients, peripheral blood was collected along with lesional scalp punch biopsies. PBMCs were isolated by density centrifugation and stained for CD3, CD4 and CD8, after which CD4+ and CD8+ T cells were sorted on a FACSAria. This receptor was obtained from a human donor with alopecia areata. The sequences come from CD4+ T cells sorted from blood, collected around week 54, from a patient treated with tofacitinib. The chain employs TRBV27 and TRBJ1-1, and TRBD1 aligns with 7 junction nucleotides. The CDR3 region: CASSSAGQENTEAFF. The nucleotide sequence is given as TGTGCCAGCAGTAGCGCTGGACAGGAGAACACTGAAGCTTTCTTT.